This entry lists 30 T cell receptor beta chains sequenced from one sample in a study of cytomegalovirus exposure and HLA in healthy donors. The PCR was carried out with 60 Vbeta primers and 13 Jbeta primers. The assay was immunoSEQ multiplex PCR, and TCRdb's table has in-frame clones only and misses some. The table lists about 140,000 clones, around 80% of them singletons, with approximately 4.8% in the top ten. Sequencing was performed on PBMCs. These receptors came from a man aged 30 to 39 in good health.

CDR3 protein: CASRETSGRAVDTQYF. The DNA for the CDR3 is TGTGCCAGCAGGGAGACTAGCGGGAGGGCCGTAGATACGCAGTATTTT. The chain is built from TRBV6-4 and TRBJ2-3, with TRBD2 identical over 14 bases. V lost 6 bases to trimming and J lost 5 bases; unmatched junction nucleotides: 7. The CDR3 length is 16 residues. From germline, CDR1 is MRHNA and CDR2 SNTAGT.

The rearrangement uses TRBV9 and TRBJ2-5, with D possibly TRBD1 on 5 matching bases. The J call is doubtful: the DNA matches TRBJ2-7 better. Germline V lookup: CDR1 SGDLS, CDR2 YYNGEE. There are 15 residues in the CDR3. The CDR3 region is CASSVDLGDSYEQYF. The DNA of the CDR3 is TGTGCCAGCAGCGTAGACCTAGGGGACTCCTACGAGCAGTACTTC.

Only a few counts were recorded for this clone. V and J are TRBV7-6 and TRBJ1-1; the match to TRBD1 covers 7 bases. The germline V gene encodes CDR1 SGHVS and CDR2 FNYEAQ. The ends lost 5 bases at V and 4 bases at J; junction bases unmatched: 4. This CDR3 is built from 13 residues. The CDR3 loop reads CASSRTGSTEAFF. Written as DNA, the CDR3 is TGTGCCAGCAGCCGGACAGGCTCCACTGAAGCTTTCTTT. The full variable domain, its missing parts supplied by reference TRBV7-6 and TRBJ1-1, is GAGVSQSPRYKVTKRGQDVALRCDPISGHVSLYWYRQALGQGPEFLTYFNYEAQQDKSGLPNDRFSAERPEGSISTLTIQRTEQRDSAMYRCASSRTGSTEAFFGQGTRLTVV.

The chain uses TRBV18 and TRBJ1-3; 8 bases align to TRBD1. V lost 3 bases, J lost 4 bases, and 5 bases stayed unmatched. The CDR3 runs to 15 residues. Looked up from germline, CDR1 is KGHSH and CDR2 is LQKENI. This CDR3 is CASSPQGASGNTIYF. In DNA form, the CDR3 reads TGTGCCAGCTCACCCCAGGGGGCATCCGGAAACACCATATATTTT.

This clone was counted a few times. The rearrangement links TRBV6-1 to TRBJ1-1, with 12 nucleotides matching TRBD1. The germline V gene has CDR1 MNHNS and CDR2 SASEGT. With V trimmed by 8 bases and J by 5 bases, 9 bases remained unmatched. This CDR3 comprises 15 residues. In DNA, the CDR3 is TGTGCCAGCTACCCGGGACAGGGGGCGAGGACTGAAGCTTTCTTT. As protein: CASYPGQGARTEAFF.

The J gene is TRBJ2-1, the V gene TRBV28, with a tentative D call TRBD1 (6 bases). CDR3 length equals 16 residues. Germline values: CDR1 MDHEN, CDR2 SYDVKM. Trimming pared 5 bases from V and 4 bases from J, leaving 18 bases between. CDR3 sequence reads: CASSDTGLQGYNEQFF. The CDR3 region has the DNA TGTGCCAGCAGTGATACTGGACTCCAGGGGTACAATGAGCAGTTCTTC.

The chain is built from TRBV5-1 and TRBJ1-6; no clear D gene. CDR3 length equals 14 residues. In germline, CDR1 is SGHRS, CDR2 YFSETQ. V lost 1 base to trimming and J lost 5 bases, with 7 bases between them. In nucleotides, the CDR3 is TGCGCCAGCAGCTTGACAGTAGATAATTCACCCCTCCACTTT. It encodes CASSLTVDNSPLHF.

Remarks on this clone: An end of the junction differs from the germline gene, which may be a read error. The rearrangement links TRBV7-9 to TRBJ2-7; tentative D call: TRBD1 (6 bases). The CDR3 length is 15 residues. Germline CDR1 SEHNR, CDR2 FQNEAQ (reference sequence). The CDR3 nucleotides read TGTTCCAGCAGCCATGACACAGGGAAAAGCTACGAGCAATACTTC. This translates into CSSSHDTGKSYEQYF. Full variable domain (outside the CDR3, taken from reference TRBV7-9 and TRBJ2-7): DTGVSQNPRHKITKRGQNVTFRCDPISEHNRLYWYRQTLGQGPEFLTYFQNEAQLEKSRLLSDRFSAERPKGSFSTLEIQRTEQGDSAMYLCSSSHDTGKSYEQYFGPGTRLTVT.

This clone was observed once. The CDR3 bases are TGTGCCAGCAGCTTAGGGCAGGGTGTGGCCGGGGAGCTGTTTTTT. It translates to CASSLGQGVAGELFF. The chain joins TRBV7-9 to TRBJ2-2, with D perhaps matching TRBD1 (5 bases). The V gene lost 1 base and the J gene lost 6 bases, with 12 bases spanning the gap. The CDR3 has 15 residues. In germline, CDR1 is SEHNR, CDR2 FQNEAQ (reference sequence).

This clone was observed a single time. The rearrangement links TRBV6-1 to TRBJ2-5, with unresolved D. TRBJ2-7 explains the end of the DNA better; the J call may be wrong. Germline V gives CDR1 MNHNS, CDR2 SASEGT. This CDR3 is 10 amino acids long. CDR3 in amino acids: CAVLNYEQYF. DNA of the CDR3: TGTGCCGTCCTAAACTACGAGCAGTACTTC.

This clone was recorded a few times. The chain carries TRBV10-3 and TRBJ2-1; TRBD1 matches 9 bases. Trimming cost V 6 bases and J 5 bases; bases outside gene matches: 5. The CDR3 is 14 amino acids. Germline V lookup: CDR1 ENHRY, CDR2 SYGVKD. DNA of the CDR3: TGTGCCATCAGCGGGGACAGGGATAACAATGAGCAGTTCTTC. It translates to CAISGDRDNNEQFF.

This clone has more than one count but fewer than ten. This chain joins TRBV30 and TRBJ1-2; D gene ambiguous. The germline V and J ends were trimmed by 3 bases and 4 bases, with 9 bases remaining between them. The germline CDR1 and CDR2 sequences are GTSNPN and SVGIG (reference sequence). The CDR3 loop spans 12 amino acids. The CDR3 DNA sequence: TGTGCCTGGAGGAACGCAGGCTATGGCTACACCTTC. This translates into CAWRNAGYGYTF.

The V call is TRBV9, the J call TRBJ2-1; 8 bases match TRBD2. From germline, CDR1 is SGDLS and CDR2 YYNGEE. V lost 9 bases and J lost 2; bases outside the gene matches: 22. The CDR3 length is 19 residues. The CDR3 protein is CAKPKLAGRRVFAYNEQFF. The DNA for the CDR3 is TGTGCCAAACCTAAATTAGCGGGACGGCGGGTTTTCGCCTACAATGAGCAGTTCTTC.

This rearrangement joins TRBV2 to TRBJ1-2; TRBD1 is a possible D gene (5 bases). The CDR3 length is 13 residues. CDR1 and CDR2 (germline): SNHLY, FYNNEI. V lost 2 bases, J lost 8 bases, and 12 bases lay in between. This CDR3 reads CASSESQGWGYTF. CDR3 bases: TGTGCCAGCAGTGAATCGCAGGGTTGGGGCTACACCTTC.

The chain combines TRBV7-8 with TRBJ1-5; 10 bases are shared with TRBD1. The CDR3 spans 17 residues. Germline V gene data show CDR1 as SGHVS and CDR2 as FQNEAQ. V trimming: 5 bases; J trimming: 2 bases; junction bases outside the gene matches: 9. The CDR3, as DNA: TGTGCCAGCAGCCAACGACAGGGGGCAGGTGGCAATCAGCCCCAGCATTTT. This codes for CASSQRQGAGGNQPQHF.

The V and J genes are TRBV4-1 and TRBJ2-7, with 7 nucleotides matching TRBD2. V trimming: 0 bases; J trimming: 2 bases; junction bases outside the gene matches: 7. The CDR3 loop spans 16 amino acids. In germline, CDR1 is MGHRA, CDR2 YSYEKL. The CDR3 DNA reads TGCGCCAGCAGCCAAGATATGGCTAGCGGAACCTACGAGCAGTACTTC. Amino acid sequence: CASSQDMASGTYEQYF.

V and J are TRBV6-4 and TRBJ2-5; no firm D call. The CDR3 is 14 amino acids. Germline-derived CDR1 and CDR2 are MRHNA and SNTAGT. With 8 bases removed from V and 5 bases from J, the gap between germline ends came to 18 bases. The chain's CDR3 is CASPEWRRSETQYF. DNA of the CDR3: TGTGCCAGCCCCGAGTGGCGGCGATCCGAGACCCAGTACTTC.

The chain has TRBV19 and TRBJ2-7; D gene uncertain. V dropped 8 bases and J dropped 0 bases, with 14 bases sitting between them. This CDR3 spans 14 amino acids. In germline, CDR1 is LNHDA, CDR2 SQIVND (reference sequence). DNA for the CDR3: TGTGCCAGTGCCCCTTATGCTAGCTCCTACGAGCAGTACTTC. Protein product: CASAPYASSYEQYF.

This sequence joins TRBV5-1 and TRBJ2-3; 9 nucleotides align to TRBD1. Germline CDR1 SGHRS, CDR2 YFSETQ. The CDR3 has 14 amino acids. The V gene end was trimmed by 0 bases and the J gene end by 4 bases; junction bases not matched to a gene: 0. CDR3 amino acids: CASSLGQGADTQYF. As DNA, the CDR3 is TGCGCCAGCAGCTTGGGACAGGGGGCAGATACGCAGTATTTT.

This clone has only a few counts. The junction departs from germline at one end; a sequencing error may be responsible. The chain couples TRBV7-9 to TRBJ2-1, with D unresolved. CDR1 and CDR2 from the germline V gene are SEHNR and FQNEAQ (reference sequence). The CDR3 has 13 residues. The CDR3 DNA is TGTTCCAGCAGCCCGCGAGGAGACAATGAGCAGTTCTTC. It encodes CSSSPRGDNEQFF.

J is TRBJ2-2 and V is TRBV7-6; D gene unclear. Trimming cost V 5 bases and J 1 base, with 11 bases left between them. Germline CDR1 reads SGHVS; CDR2 reads FNYEAQ. The CDR3 is made up of 15 amino acids. The CDR3 DNA reads as TGTGCCAGCAGCCTCCTGTCCGGGAACACCGGGGAGCTGTTTTTT. It encodes CASSLLSGNTGELFF.

This clone was recorded a few times. The chain joins TRBV27 to TRBJ1-2; D perhaps matches TRBD1 (6 bases). This CDR3 has 13 amino acids. Trimming shortened V by 3 bases and J by 7 bases, and 12 bases separated the two germline ends. Germline V lookup: CDR1 MNHEY, CDR2 SMNVEV (reference sequence). CDR3 sequence: CASSFVQGSGYTF. As DNA, the CDR3 is TGTGCCAGCAGTTTTGTACAGGGAAGTGGCTACACCTTC.

This chain connects TRBV9 to TRBJ1-3, with D unresolved. The CDR3 is 15 residues long. Trimming stripped 4 bases from V and 8 bases from J, with 19 bases between. Germline assignment: CDR1 SGDLS and CDR2 YYNGEE. CDR3 loop: CASSPRGVPGDTIYF. The CDR3 region has the DNA TGTGCCAGCAGCCCCAGAGGAGTACCGGGAGACACCATATATTTT.

The V call is TRBV5-1, the J call TRBJ1-1, with D uncertain. CDR3 length: 13 amino acids. Trimming stripped 7 bases from V and 1 base from J, with 11 bases between. In germline, CDR1 is SGHRS, CDR2 YFSETQ. In nucleotides, the CDR3 is TGCGCCAGCTTTACTCCAGGGAACACTGAAGCTTTCTTT. Its protein product is CASFTPGNTEAFF.

This chain connects TRBV5-6 to TRBJ1-3; D unresolved. Per the germline V gene, CDR1 is SGHDT and CDR2 is YYEEEE. This CDR3 region has 15 residues. V lost 5 bases and J lost 3, with 15 bases in between. The chain's CDR3 is CASRPSPGIGNTIYF. The DNA for the CDR3 is TGTGCCAGCAGACCAAGCCCCGGGATTGGAAACACCATATATTTT. Filled out from reference TRBV5-6 and TRBJ1-3, the complete variable domain reads DAGVTQSPTHLIKTRGQQVTLRCSPKSGHDTVSWYQQALGQGPQFIFQYYEEEERQRGNFPDRFSGHQFPNYSSELNVNALLLGDSALYLCASRPSPGIGNTIYFGEGSWLTVV.

This clone showed up just once. CDR3 DNA sequence: TGTGCCTGGAGTGTATGGAGCTATGGCTACACCTTC. The encoded protein is CAWSVWSYGYTF. This chain links TRBV30 with TRBJ1-2; D is ambiguous. The CDR3 is 12 residues long. CDR1 and CDR2 (germline): GTSNPN, SVGIG (reference sequence). Trimming left V 0 bases short and J 4 bases short, with 6 bases between. Drawing the rest from reference TRBV30 and TRBJ1-2, the complete variable domain is SQTIHQWPATLVQPVGSPLSLECTVEGTSNPNLYWYRQAAGRGLQLLFYSVGIGQISSEVPQNLSASRPQDRQFILSSKKLLLSDSGFYLCAWSVWSYGYTFGSGTRLTVV.

The gene calls are TRBV19 and TRBJ1-1, with no clear D. The CDR3 length is 12 residues. The V and J ends lost 4 bases and 5 bases respectively, with 8 bases between them. Germline V lookup: CDR1 LNHDA, CDR2 SQIVND (reference sequence). Here the CDR3 DNA reads TGTGCCAGTAGTACACGAGGGACTGAAGCTTTCTTT. It is translated as CASSTRGTEAFF.

The V call is TRBV7-7, the J call TRBJ2-5; TRBD1 agrees at 9 bases. V lost 1 base, J lost 5 bases, and 5 bases stayed unmatched. CDR3 size: 15 residues. Per germline, CDR1 SSHAT and CDR2 FNYEAQ (reference sequence). The CDR3 loop reads CASSLGDRGSETQYF. CDR3 sequence (DNA): TGTGCCAGCAGCTTAGGTGACAGGGGGTCGGAGACCCAGTACTTC.

The chain joins TRBV5-6 to TRBJ2-5; D might be TRBD2 (6 bases). With 2 bases removed from V and 6 bases from J, the gap between germline ends came to 20 bases. The CDR3 has 16 amino acids. Looked up from germline, CDR1 is SGHDT and CDR2 is YYEEEE. The CDR3, as DNA: TGTGCCAGCAGCTTTGGAGATCGGGAGCTCGGGAAGACCCAGTACTTC. Translated: CASSFGDRELGKTQYF.

The chain has TRBV15 and TRBJ1-1; possible D gene TRBD1, 5 bases. Germline assignment: CDR1 LNHNV and CDR2 YYDKDF (reference sequence). This CDR3 spans 15 amino acids. V lost 2 bases, J lost 5 bases, and 15 bases lay in between. Written as DNA, the CDR3 is TGTGCCACCAGCAGACCTTTCTCGGGGGTTACTGAAGCTTTCTTT. This encodes CATSRPFSGVTEAFF.